Shown below are 21 T cell receptor beta chains from a single sample sequenced in a study of tumor-infiltrating lymphocytes in primary liver carcinoma (dated by TCRdb to 2016 to 2017). Without any cell sorting, total RNA and DNA were co-extracted from approximately 20-30 mg of bulk tissue using the AllPrep DNA/RNA mini kit. The instrument was an Illumina HiSeq 2500. Using a constant-region primer and ProtoScript II reverse transcriptase, TCRbeta-specific cDNA was reverse-transcribed from about 460 ng total RNA. TCRbeta libraries were built with three nested multiplex PCR rounds, a slightly modified ARM-PCR procedure. Each of the first two PCR rounds ran for nine to eleven cycles and used multiplex TRBV1-TRBV30 forward primers together with a Cbeta reverse primer. TCRdb applied fastp at Q25 and MiXCR to the public reads, then kept only in-frame beta chains. CDR3 protein sequences are deduplicated, and each keeps its most common genes and DNA. The table for this sample lists 65,000 to 80,000 distinct CDR3 sequences; approximately 70% of them were counted only once. Jointly, the top ten make up roughly 26% of the sample.

The source material was liver tumor tissue from sampling region 4. The cell subset or site label here, explained by the study, means: tumor region T4, right-lateral pole. These receptors came from a man aged 35 to 55 with primary liver carcinoma and hepatitis B virus infection.

Comment on this clonotype: A read error may account for a junction end that differs from germline. The chain recombines TRBV12-3 or TRBV12-4 with TRBJ2-7; unclear D gene. CDR3 size: 12 residues. For the CDR3, the DNA is TGTGCCAGCAGCAAGGCAGGCTACGAACAGTACTTC. Amino acids: CASSKAGYEQYF.

Worth noting for this clonotype: Since no conserved phenylalanine or tryptophan closes the CDR3, a read error is the likely cause. V and J are TRBV11-2 and TRBJ2-7; 11 bases match TRBD1. CDR1 and CDR2 from the germline V gene are SGHAT and FQNNGV. CDR3 length equals 17 residues. V shed 10 bases, J shed 5 bases, and the junction held 19 bases outside the gene matches. CDR3 region: CANRSRTGGANRHEQYS. The CDR3 bases are TGTGCCAACAGATCCCGGACAGGGGGCGCTAACAGACACGAGCAGTACTCC.

With respect to this clonotype: Lacking the conserved final phenylalanine or tryptophan, this CDR3 likely reflects a read error. The DNA is omitted, as the CDR3 cannot be located on it reliably, and the CDR3 follows TCRdb's listing. The chain has TRBV21-1 and TRBJ2-7; the table's D call, TRBD1, was not checked against the DNA. TRBV21-1 is tagged as a pseudogene. The CDR3 spans 13 amino acids, including both terminal residues. The CDR3: CASIQSPRYEQYL.

The V gene is TRBV7-9, the J gene TRBJ2-7; 9 positions match TRBD2. CDR1 and CDR2 (germline): SEHNR, FQNEAQ (reference sequence). J gave up 5 bases and V 1 base, and 9 bases lay outside the gene matches. The CDR3 is 16 residues long. The CDR3 loop reads CASSLVIGLAGHEQYF. CDR3 in DNA: TGTGCCAGCAGCTTAGTTATCGGCCTAGCGGGACACGAGCAGTACTTC.

About this clonotype itself: A junction end diverges from the germline sequence, so it may reflect a read error. The chain carries TRBV28 and TRBJ1-6; possible D gene TRBD1, 6 bases. This CDR3 has 13 residues. The germline CDR1 and CDR2 sequences are MDHEN and SYDVKM. The CDR3 DNA follows: TGTGCCAGCAGCACAGGGAGGAATTCATCCCTCCACTTT. It translates to CASSTGRNSSLHF.

Details on this clonotype: With a much larger clone just one base away, this may be a read error. The V call is TRBV28, the J call TRBJ2-5; D is perhaps TRBD1 (5 bases). Germline assignment: CDR1 MDHEN and CDR2 SYDVKM. The length of the CDR3 is 13 residues. CDR3 nucleotides: TGTGCCAGCAGTTTAAAGGGGCAAGAGATCCAGTACTTC. This gives the protein CASSLKGQEIQYF.

V usage is TRBV6-2 or TRBV6-3 and J usage is TRBJ2-1; maybe TRBD2 (5 bases). This CDR3 contains 14 residues. V shed 2 bases and J shed 12 bases, with 17 bases lying between them. The germline V gene has CDR1 MNHEY and CDR2 SVGEGT. The CDR3 protein is CASSYDRDKDVQFF. The CDR3 nucleotides read TGTGCCAGCAGTTACGATCGGGATAAGGATGTGCAGTTCTTC.

This clonotype was seen only once. The conserved closing phenylalanine or tryptophan is absent in this CDR3, likely reflecting a read error. This chain links TRBV10-3 with TRBJ2-5; D is possibly TRBD1 (6 bases). This CDR3 has 14 residues. Trimming removed 2 bases from V and 2 bases from J, with 9 bases in between. Looked up from germline, CDR1 is ENHRY and CDR2 is SYGVKD. The CDR3 loop is CAISEGQSQETQYL. CDR3 DNA: TGTGCCATCAGTGAGGGACAGAGTCAAGAGACCCAGTACTTA.

To note about this clonotype: One junction end does not reproduce the germline sequence, and a read error may be involved. The J gene is TRBJ1-5, the V gene TRBV6-2 or TRBV6-3; D gene ambiguous. The CDR3 has 11 residues. Germline V lookup: CDR1 MNHEY, CDR2 SVGEGT. This CDR3 reads CGSSMGQPQHF. CDR3 bases: TGTGGCAGCAGTATGGGACAGCCCCAGCATTTT.

A note on this clonotype: The germline gene is not matched at one end of the junction; a read error may be the cause. This chain uses TRBV4-1 with TRBJ2-1; TRBD2 agrees at 7 bases. From germline, CDR1 is MGHRA and CDR2 YSYEKL. CDR3 size: 16 residues. The DNA for the CDR3 is TGCGCCATCAGCCAAGTTTTGCGACTAACGGGAGGAGAGCAGTTCTTC. Protein sequence: CAISQVLRLTGGEQFF.

The rearrangement joins TRBV28 to TRBJ1-2; TRBD1 might be the D (5 bases). V was pared by 6 bases and J by 4 bases, with 12 bases between. The CDR3 length is 13 residues. Germline V gene data show CDR1 as MDHEN and CDR2 as SYDVKM. The chain's CDR3 is CASRTEGPYGYTF. The CDR3, as DNA: TGTGCCAGCAGGACAGAGGGTCCCTATGGCTACACCTTC.

This clonotype was seen ten or more times. V gene TRBV19 combines with J gene TRBJ2-2, with D unclear. The CDR3 runs 16 residues. Looked up from germline, CDR1 is LNHDA and CDR2 is SQIVND (reference sequence). Trimming removed 4 bases from V and 0 bases from J, with 12 bases in between. CDR3 sequence reads: CASSRTSDANTGELFF. The CDR3 coding sequence is TGTGCCAGTAGTAGAACGTCGGACGCGAACACCGGGGAGCTGTTTTTT.

Worth noting for this clonotype: A single base separates this from a much larger clone, so it may be a read error. Given the absence of the conserved phenylalanine or tryptophan at the CDR3 end, a read error is likely. The chain recombines TRBV10-3 with TRBJ1-1, with TRBD1 matching 8 bases. The CDR3 extends over 13 amino acids. Trimming took 11 bases from V and 1 from J; bases not matched to a gene: 6. Per the germline V gene, CDR1 is ENHRY and CDR2 is SYGVKD. The CDR3 nucleotides are TGTGCCCTCAAACAGGGGGAGAACACTGAAGCTTTCATT. Amino acids: CALKQGENTEAFI.

Regarding this clonotype: A junction end diverges from the germline sequence, so it may reflect a read error. The chain employs TRBV11-2 and TRBJ2-1, with TRBD2 matching over 7 bases. This CDR3 comprises 15 residues. Germline CDR1 reads SGHAT; CDR2 reads FQNNGV. The CDR3 here is CACSLGGIGYNEQFF. The CDR3 coding sequence is TGTGCCTGCAGCTTGGGGGGGATAGGATACAATGAGCAGTTCTTC.

In regard to this clonotype: An end of the junction differs from the germline gene, which may be a read error. The rearrangement joins TRBV11-1 to TRBJ2-1; the match to TRBD2 covers 9 bases. CDR1 is SGHAT and CDR2 is FQDESV in the germline V gene (reference sequence). The CDR3 has 17 amino acids. This CDR3 reads CASSLGIAGEVDNEQFF. The CDR3 nucleotides read TGTGCCAGCAGTCTGGGAATAGCGGGAGAGGTTGACAATGAGCAATTCTTC.

The rearrangement joins TRBV11-2 to TRBJ2-1, with TRBD2 matching over 11 bases. This CDR3 is 16 amino acids long. Germline assignment: CDR1 SGHAT and CDR2 FQNNGV. J gave up 12 bases and V 6 bases, and 16 bases lay outside the gene matches. The CDR3 spells CASSYRTSGSKDVQFF. CDR3 coding DNA: TGTGCCAGCAGTTACAGAACTAGCGGGAGTAAGGATGTGCAGTTCTTC. Together with reference TRBV11-2 and TRBJ2-1, the CDR3 gives the full variable domain: EAGVAQSPRYKIIEKRQSVAFWCNPISGHATLYWYQQILGQGPKLLIQFQNNGVVDDSQLPKDRFSAERLKGVDSTLKIQPAKLEDSAVYLCASSYRTSGSKDVQFFGPGTRLTVL.

This clonotype was seen a single time. One end of the junction does not line up with germline, which may come from a read error. The CDR3 DNA sequence: TGTGCCAGCAATGAAGAGGCGGGGGGTAGCTACGAGGAGTACTTC. As protein: CASNEEAGGSYEEYF. J is TRBJ2-7 and V is TRBV6-1, with 8 positions matching TRBD2. The CDR3 covers 15 residues. Germline values: CDR1 MNHNS, CDR2 SASEGT.

V and J are TRBV29-1 and TRBJ1-2, with D hard to call. CDR3 size: 13 residues. V dropped 6 bases and J dropped 6 bases, with 17 bases sitting between them. Germline-derived CDR1 and CDR2 are SQVTM and ANQGSEA. CDR3 residues: CSVLLTQNHGYTF. CDR3 DNA sequence: TGCAGCGTCCTTCTGACCCAAAACCATGGCTACACCTTC.

Only one count was recorded for this clonotype. The CDR3 does not end in the conserved phenylalanine or tryptophan, so this is likely a read error. This chain joins TRBV12-3 or TRBV12-4 and TRBJ2-3; D might be TRBD2 (5 bases). Between the trimmed V and J ends, which lost 10 bases and 7 bases, there was a span of 27 bases. The CDR3 totals 16 residues. The DNA for the CDR3 is TGTGCCAACCTTCCTTCCGGGATCCTCCGTACTAATACGCAGTATCTT. Translated, it gives CANLPSGILRTNTQYL.

This clonotype was detected a few times. This chain joins TRBV5-6 and TRBJ2-1, with D possibly TRBD2 on 5 matching bases. V lost 5 bases to trimming and J lost 7 bases, with 16 bases between them. CDR3 size: 14 residues. In germline, CDR1 is SGHDT, CDR2 YYEEEE. CDR3 nucleotide sequence: TGTGCCAGCAGGTTCGGGGTGGTGGGTAATGAGCAGTTCTTC. It encodes CASRFGVVGNEQFF.

A remark on this clonotype: At one end, the junction sequence differs from germline, possibly due to a read error. The V and J genes are TRBV12-3 or TRBV12-4 and TRBJ2-7, with a possible D match to TRBD1 (5 bases). This CDR3 contains 12 residues. The CDR3 reads CVSSTDSYEQYF. The CDR3 DNA reads as TGTGTCAGCAGTACAGACAGTTACGAGCAGTACTTC.